This entry describes one T cell receptor (beta chain). What it binds is not known. Profiled with immunoSEQ multiplex PCR; TCRdb holds only in-frame clones, not every one. This table holds approximately 90,000 clones, roughly 89% found once. The sample is drawn from a study of T cell responses to AZD1222 COVID-19 vaccine. Study-wide context: Whether given at about 4 or about 12 weeks, second doses were pooled. Points from the study as a whole: Clonal diversity was possibly underestimated, and the donors were mostly white British, with more females. Only a handful of AZD1222 recipients, roughly six in all, had baseline seropositivity.

The input for sequencing was peripheral blood, taken on day 0 of AZD1222 vaccination. This receptor was taken from an adult in good health.

The CDR3 here is CASSTGTGGSFGNTIYF. In DNA, the CDR3 is TGTGCCAGCAGCACCGGGACGGGGGGGAGCTTCGGAAACACCATATATTTT. The chain uses TRBV13 and TRBJ1-3, with D possibly TRBD1 on 5 matching bases. CDR1 is PRHDT, CDR2 FYEKMQ, per germline (reference sequence). V shed 5 bases and J shed 4 bases, with 21 bases lying between them. The CDR3 spans 17 residues.